This is a list of T cell receptor beta chains from one sample in a study of CD8 T cells in ankylosing spondylitis. Each CDR3 protein is one row after TCRdb ran MiXCR on the 5' RACE reads. This table has roughly 230,000 distinct CDR3 sequences, 18% appearing once. The sample comprised blood, either unsorted or a sorted T cell fraction (not recorded which). These receptors were collected from a male donor with ankylosing spondylitis or in good health (not recorded which). The CDR3 runs from the conserved cysteine through the conserved F or W. The D gene is left open where the match is weak. Only some rows state a clone size, as once, few, many or a class for expanded clones.

>TRBJ2-3|few|-|16|TRBV4-1
TGCGCCAGCAGCCAAGTAGGCGGGGAGAGCACAGATACGCAGTATTTT
CASSQVGGESTDTQYF
>TRBJ1-3|few|-|15|TRBV7-9
TGTGCCAGCAGCTTATCTGGGGGCGGTGGAAACACCATATATTTT
CASSLSGGGGNTIYF
>TRBJ2-3|-|-|17|TRBV28
TGTGCCAGCAGTTTAATATCCGCGCTAGCCCTCACAGATACGCAGTATTTT
CASSLISALALTDTQYF
>TRBJ2-7|-|TRBD2|15|TRBV3-1
TGTGCCAGCAGCCAAGGCGGACTAGCCTTTGACGAGCAGTACTTC
CASSQGGLAFDEQYF
>TRBJ2-2|-|TRBD2|19|TRBV29-1
TGCAGCGTATGGGAAGGACTAGCGGGAGGCCCCCCCTACACCGGGGAGCTGTTTTTT
CSVWEGLAGGPPYTGELFF
>TRBJ2-1|-|-|13|TRBV7-9
TGTGCCAGCAGCTTCGGGGCTAGAGGTGAGCAGTTCTTC
CASSFGARGEQFF
>TRBJ1-1|-|-|11|TRBV6-5
TGTGCCAGCAGTTTTGGACAGGAAGCTTTCTTT
CASSFGQEAFF
>TRBJ2-1|-|TRBD2|16|TRBV7-3
TGTGCCAGCAGCTTAACGGGACTAGCGGGGTACAATGAGCAGTTCTTC
CASSLTGLAGYNEQFF
>TRBJ2-7|few|-|12|TRBV29-1
TGCAGCGTTGAATCCTACAGCCACGAGCAGTACTTC
CSVESYSHEQYF
>TRBJ2-3|-|TRBD2|17|TRBV5-1
TGCGCCAGCAGCGGTGTGCAGTTAGCGGGAGGCACAGATACGCAGTATTTT
CASSGVQLAGGTDTQYF
>TRBJ1-3|-|-|14|TRBV29-1
TGCAGCGTTGCTGATTGGGTTTCTGGAAACACCATATATTTT
CSVADWVSGNTIYF
>TRBJ2-2|many|-|11|TRBV6-6
TGTGCCAGCAGAACCACCGGGGAGCTGTTTTTT
CASRTTGELFF
>TRBJ2-3|-|TRBD2|13|TRBV11-2
TGTGCCAGCAAGACTAGCGAAACAGATACGCAGTATTTT
CASKTSETDTQYF
>TRBJ1-1|many|-|18|TRBV4-1
TGCGCCAGCAGCCAAGAGATGGGCAGGGTCGCGCGGAACACTGAAGCTTTCTTT
CASSQEMGRVARNTEAFF
>TRBJ2-3|-|-|12|TRBV21-1
TGTGCCAGCAGCAAATGGAGGGATACGCAGTATTTT
CASSKWRDTQYF
>TRBJ2-1|-|-|14|TRBV20-1
TGCAGTGCTCTACCGGGACTCAGCCACAATGAGCAGTTCTTC
CSALPGLSHNEQFF
>TRBJ2-1|-|TRBD2|17|TRBV4-1
TGCGCCAGCAGCCGAGGGGCTAGCGGGAGGGCCGGGGATGAGCAGTTCTTC
CASSRGASGRAGDEQFF
>TRBJ2-1|medium-sized|TRBD2|18|TRBV13
TGTGCCAGCAGCCCACCCCCAACTAGCGTGAGCTCCTACAATGAGCAGTTCTTC
CASSPPPTSVSSYNEQFF
>TRBJ2-3|-|-|12|TRBV29-1
TGCAGCGTTGAGCTCCCCACAGATACGCAGTATTTT
CSVELPTDTQYF
>TRBJ2-3|few|TRBD2|16|TRBV7-9
TGTGCCAGCACCGATACTAGCGGGAGGACTGGGGATACGCAGTATTTT
CASTDTSGRTGDTQYF
>TRBJ2-1|few|-|16|TRBV6-7
TGTGCCAGCAGTAACCGGGACAAAGAAGAATACAATGAGCAGTTCTTC
CASSNRDKEEYNEQFF
>TRBJ2-3|many|-|15|TRBV12-3/TRBV12-4
TGTGCCAGCAGTCACCTTCTACTAGGGCGGGCTACGCAGTATTTT
CASSHLLLGRATQYF
>TRBJ2-7|-|TRBD2|13|TRBV20-1
TGCAGTGCTAACGGCGGGAGGGCCTACGAGCAGTACTTC
CSANGGRAYEQYF
>TRBJ2-2|-|-|15|TRBV3-1
TGTGCCTGCTGCCAAGATGTACGGGGCCTTAGGGAGCTGTTTTTT
CACCQDVRGLRELFF
>TRBJ2-1|few|-|14|TRBV7-2
TGTGCCAGCAGCTTAGTGGTTTCCGGGGGTGAGCAGTTCTTC
CASSLVVSGGEQFF
>TRBJ1-6|-|-|13|TRBV5-1
TGCGCCAGCAGCTTGGAAGGGGATTCACCCCTCCACTTT
CASSLEGDSPLHF